This passage covers 3 T cell receptor beta chains from one sample sequenced in a study of T cell changes during pregnancy in multiple sclerosis (dated by TCRdb to about 2019). Library preparation used the immunoSEQ multiplex PCR assay. In its TCRdb copy, this immuneACCESS table keeps in-frame sequences only and misses some clones. Where compared with another copy, unresolved V genes explain less than half of these, and the others have no known cause. The sample has approximately 100,000 clones on record, about 90% of them singletons. The ten largest clones take up about 3.4% of the sample. This sample comprised peripheral blood, obtained in the second trimester of pregnancy. These receptors all come from a female donor with multiple sclerosis, enrolled in a pregnancy study.

The V call is TRBV25-1, the J call TRBJ2-7, with 9 bases matching TRBD1. The CDR3 loop spans 15 amino acids. J lost 3 bases, V lost 1 base, and 4 bases had no gene match. Germline CDR1 is MGHDK and CDR2 is SYGVNS. The CDR3 DNA reads as TGTGCCAGCAGTGAATTCGGGACAGGGCACTACGAGCAGTACTTC. It codes for CASSEFGTGHYEQYF.

This clone appeared a single time. The chain carries TRBV15 and TRBJ2-1, with 12 bases lining up with TRBD2. This CDR3 has 15 amino acids. Germline CDR1 LNHNV, CDR2 YYDKDF (reference sequence). The junction had 6 bases not matched to a gene; V was cut back by 4 bases and J by 8 bases. CDR3 loop: CATSTGTSGLYEQFF. Written as DNA, the CDR3 is TGTGCCACCAGCACCGGGACTAGCGGGTTGTATGAGCAGTTCTTC.

The chain has TRBV5-1 and TRBJ2-7; 9 bases are shared with TRBD1. CDR1 SGHRS and CDR2 YFSETQ come from the germline V gene. The CDR3 consists of 16 residues. The J segment lost 5 bases and the V segment lost 2 bases, leaving 11 bases of the junction unmatched. As DNA, the CDR3 is TGCGCCAGCAGCTTTTCCTCCTACAGGGGGCCCGACGAGCAGTACTTC. It encodes CASSFSSYRGPDEQYF.